The 9 T cell receptor beta chains given below trace back to one sample, sequenced in a study of T cells expressing NK-cell markers (dated by TCRdb to about 2020). Library preparation was by 5' RACE. The listed sequencing device is Illumina HiSeq 2000. TCRdb reprocessed the public reads and reports one entry per CDR3 protein sequence, without DNA. The sample's records list hundreds of thousands of distinct CDR3 sequences. Of the sample, 4% to 5% falls within the top ten clones. The sample taken for sequencing was blood T cells: a sorted CD56 or NKG2C T cell subset, CD4+ or CD8+ T cells, or bulk PBMC T cells (not recorded which). These receptors all come from a woman between 18 and 69 years old in good health.

This chain joins TRBV11-2 and TRBJ1-1. The CDR3 runs to 13 residues. Germline V gene lookup returns CDR1 SGHAT and CDR2 FQNNGV. The CDR3 protein is CASSLFSENEAFF.

V usage is TRBV20-1 and J usage is TRBJ2-1; TCRdb designates TRBD1, a call that cannot be tested without DNA. Per germline, CDR1 DFQATT and CDR2 SNEGSKA (reference sequence). This CDR3 is 16 amino acids long. The CDR3 is CSARTTGPDRYNEQFF.

The chain is built from TRBV20-1 and TRBJ1-1. This CDR3 spans 13 amino acids. Germline values: CDR1 DFQATT, CDR2 SNEGSKA (reference sequence). CDR3 residues: CSARDGGNTEAFF.

V is TRBV7-2 and J is TRBJ2-2; TCRdb designates TRBD1, a call that cannot be tested without DNA. The CDR3 contains 14 residues. Germline CDR1 reads SGHTA; CDR2 reads FQGNSA. The CDR3 sequence: CASSGEPLSRELFF. The variable domain in full, completed from reference TRBV7-2 and TRBJ2-2, reads GAGVSQSPSNKVTEKGKDVELRCDPISGHTALYWYRQSLGQGLEFLIYFQGNSAPDKSGLPSDRFSAERTGGSVSTLTIQRTQQEDSAVYLCASSGEPLSRELFFGEGSRLTVL.

The CDR3 reads CASSLGGSSVNSPLHF. The rearrangement links TRBV12-3 or TRBV12-4 to TRBJ1-6; TCRdb gives TRBD1 as the D gene, but with no DNA this cannot be confirmed. The CDR3 covers 16 residues.

This chain links TRBV14 with TRBJ1-6; as DNA is missing, the TRBD1 call by TCRdb cannot be tested. This CDR3 spans 15 amino acids. Per germline, CDR1 SGHDN and CDR2 FVKESK. Here the CDR3 reads CASSPGTGPNSPLHF.

The V and J genes are TRBV7-2 and TRBJ2-2. Germline V gives CDR1 SGHTA, CDR2 FQGNSA. The CDR3 consists of 14 residues. The CDR3 sequence is CASSRTPNTGELFF.

This chain connects TRBV18 to TRBJ2-1; without DNA, the TCRdb call of TRBD2 cannot be checked. Germline loops: CDR1 KGHSH, CDR2 LQKENI. The length of the CDR3 is 19 residues. CDR3 sequence reads: CASSPLSTSGRASYNEQFF.

The genes are TRBV4-3 and TRBJ1-3; TCRdb outputs TRBD1, but without DNA this stays unchecked. This CDR3 comprises 14 residues. Germline assignment: CDR1 LGHNA and CDR2 YSLEER. The CDR3 loop is CASSQEVRAYTIYF.